The rows below give T cell receptor beta chains drawn from one sample of a study of response to subunit inactivated influenza vaccine. TCRdb reprocessed the RT-PCR reads via MiXCR and lists one record per CDR3 protein. The sample contains hundreds of thousands of distinct CDR3 sequences, around a sixth of which appear only once. This material consisted of PBMCs from blood, taken roughly 5 days after vaccination. These receptors were obtained from a man between 50 and 59 years old who received an inactivated influenza vaccine. CDR3s include the opening cysteine and the closing phenylalanine or tryptophan. D genes are given only for firm matches. Only some rows state a clone size, as once, few, many or a class for expanded clones.

clone_size	d_call	v_call	j_call	cdr3_nt	cdr3_aa
few	TRBD1	TRBV29-1	TRBJ2-7	TGCAGCGCCGGACAGGGTTCACAGTACGAGCAGTACTTC	CSAGQGSQYEQYF
.	.	TRBV7-6	TRBJ2-1	TGTGCCAGCAGCTTAGCTTTCTGGAGGGGTTACAATGAGCAGTTCTTC	CASSLAFWRGYNEQFF
.	.	TRBV15	TRBJ1-2	TGTGCCACCAGCAGAGATATCATGGGAGGCTACACCTTC	CATSRDIMGGYTF
.	TRBD2	TRBV11-2	TRBJ2-1	TGTGCCAGCAGCTCGGATAGCGGGAATGAGCAGTTCTTC	CASSSDSGNEQFF
.	.	TRBV5-1	TRBJ2-7	TGCGCCAGCAGCTTTTCCCTCATCGGGGACGGCGAGCAGTACTTC	CASSFSLIGDGEQYF
few	TRBD2	TRBV7-9	TRBJ2-1	TGTGCCAGCAGCCGAGGGACTAGCGACCACAATGAGCAGTTCTTC	CASSRGTSDHNEQFF
.	TRBD2	TRBV4-3	TRBJ2-1	TGCGCCAGCAGCCAAGATAGGCTAGCGGGACTTGAGCAGTTCTTC	CASSQDRLAGLEQFF
.	TRBD1	TRBV20-1	TRBJ2-5	TGCAGTGCTAGAGATTACAGGGGCATCGAGACCCAGTACTTC	CSARDYRGIETQYF
.	TRBD2	TRBV10-3	TRBJ2-7	TGTGCCATCAGCCCTAGCGCGGGAGATGGGGAGCAGTACTTC	CAISPSAGDGEQYF
few	.	TRBV5-1	TRBJ2-7	TGCGCCAGCAAGTTGGAAACGGCCAGCTCCTACGAGCAGTACTTC	CASKLETASSYEQYF
once	.	TRBV28	TRBJ1-3	TGTGCCGGATCCTCTGGAAACACCATATATTTT	CAGSSGNTIYF
few	.	TRBV7-2	TRBJ2-5	TGTGCCAGCAGCTTACGAGTAGGGTCAGAGACCCAGTACTTC	CASSLRVGSETQYF
.	TRBD1	TRBV20-1	TRBJ2-5	TGCAGTGCTAGCTTACCCGACAGGGGAGTTTTCGAGACCCAGTACTTC	CSASLPDRGVFETQYF
.	.	TRBV12-3/TRBV12-4	TRBJ2-3	TGTGCCAGCAGTTTAGGGCAGGGCGCCTCGTATTTT	CASSLGQGASYF
few	.	TRBV29-1	TRBJ1-2	TGCAGCGCCTTTTTGGACGAATATGGCTACACCTTC	CSAFLDEYGYTF
.	.	TRBV2	TRBJ2-3	TGTGCCTCCCAACGGGGCCGGGCAGGGTTGACAGATACGCAGTATTTT	CASQRGRAGLTDTQYF
few	.	TRBV20-1	TRBJ2-7	TGCAGTGCTAGAGATCGGAAGCCTCTGAGCGAGCAGTACTTC	CSARDRKPLSEQYF
.	TRBD1	TRBV12-3/TRBV12-4	TRBJ2-1	TGTGCCAGCAGTCCGACAGGGAAGCCTGACAATGAGCAGTTCTTC	CASSPTGKPDNEQFF
.	.	TRBV2	TRBJ2-3	TGTGCCAGCACTTCAGGGAACACAGATACGCAGTATTTT	CASTSGNTDTQYF
many	.	TRBV7-2	TRBJ2-7	TGTGCCAGCAGCTTATATCAATCCTACGAGCAGTACTTC	CASSLYQSYEQYF
.	.	TRBV11-2	TRBJ1-1	TGTGCCAGCAGCTTAACCCTTGGGGAGGGCACTGAAGCTTTCTTT	CASSLTLGEGTEAFF
.	.	TRBV6-1	TRBJ1-1	TGTGCCAGCATCCAAATGGGGGGTGGGACTGAAGCTTTCTTT	CASIQMGGGTEAFF
.	TRBD2	TRBV28	TRBJ2-1	TGTGCCAGCAGTCCTGCCGGGACTAGCGGGGGGGCCTACAATGAGCAGTTCTTC	CASSPAGTSGGAYNEQFF
.	TRBD1	TRBV7-2	TRBJ2-7	TGTGCCAGCAGCTCCGGACAGGGAAAGGGCTACGAGCAGTACTTC	CASSSGQGKGYEQYF
few	.	TRBV3-1	TRBJ1-1	TGTGCAGCCCGGGCTAGGGGGGAGAACACTGAAGCTTTCTTT	CAARARGENTEAFF
few	.	TRBV20-1	TRBJ2-5	TGCAGTGCTCCCCGAGGCAGCGTCGGGGAGACCCAGTACTTC	CSAPRGSVGETQYF
few	.	TRBV5-1	TRBJ2-7	TGCGCCACCCATAAGGACCCGAGGGATTACGAGCAGTACTTC	CATHKDPRDYEQYF
.	.	TRBV29-1	TRBJ1-2	TGCAGCGTTGCCGGGGAAAGCTATGGCTACACCTTC	CSVAGESYGYTF
.	TRBD2	TRBV12-3/TRBV12-4	TRBJ2-7	TGTGCCAGCAGTCCCGCGGGGGGGCCGGGCTCCGAGCAGTACTTC	CASSPAGGPGSEQYF
.	.	TRBV10-3	TRBJ2-3	TGTGCCATCAGGGAAGGTATCCAGGCAGATACGCAGTATTTT	CAIREGIQADTQYF
many	TRBD1	TRBV6-1	TRBJ2-7	TGTGCCAGCAGCCCTACTCCGGGACAGGGTAGCGAGCAGTACTTC	CASSPTPGQGSEQYF
few	TRBD2	TRBV10-3	TRBJ2-2	TGTGCCATCAAGGCGGGAGGTCCCGGGGAGCTGTTTTTT	CAIKAGGPGELFF
.	TRBD1	TRBV20-1	TRBJ1-6	TGCAGTGCCACGGGGGGGGACAGTGCCGATTCACCCCTCCACTTT	CSATGGDSADSPLHF
.	.	TRBV4-2	TRBJ1-4	TGTGCCAGCAGCCAATCCGGGAGCTCGGACGAAAAACTGTTTTTT	CASSQSGSSDEKLFF
.	.	TRBV5-1	TRBJ2-6	TGCGCCAGCAGTCCACCCACATCTGGGGCCAACGTCCTGACTTTC	CASSPPTSGANVLTF
.	TRBD2	TRBV20-1	TRBJ2-3	TGCAGTGCTAGGGCCGGACTAGCGGGAGGAACAGATACGCAGTATTTT	CSARAGLAGGTDTQYF
.	.	TRBV9	TRBJ1-1	TGTGCCAGCAGCCTATTCGACAGGCAAATAGAAGCTTTCTTT	CASSLFDRQIEAFF
.	.	TRBV10-3	TRBJ2-5	TGTGCCATCAGTGAGTCACTAGGCCAGACCCAGTACTTC	CAISESLGQTQYF
.	.	TRBV20-1	TRBJ2-7	TGCAGTGCTAGAGCGGGGTTCGGCCACGAGCAGTACTTC	CSARAGFGHEQYF
few	.	TRBV12-3/TRBV12-4	TRBJ1-3	TGTGCCAGCAGGGGGATGAGCTCTGGAAACACCATATATTTT	CASRGMSSGNTIYF
.	.	TRBV20-1	TRBJ2-7	TGCAGTGCTGGGGGCGGAACCGCCGCCTACGAGCAGTACTTC	CSAGGGTAAYEQYF
.	TRBD2	TRBV7-6	TRBJ2-3	TGTGCCAGCAGCTTAGGAGGCGGGAGGGCGACAGATACGCAGTATTTT	CASSLGGGRATDTQYF
.	.	TRBV6-2/TRBV6-3	TRBJ2-5	TGTGCCAGCAGTTACTCGACCGGATCAGATCTTCAAGAGACCCAGTACTTC	CASSYSTGSDLQETQYF
.	.	TRBV25-1	TRBJ2-7	TGTGCCAGCAGTGGAGGGCCAGACTACGAGCAGTACTTC	CASSGGPDYEQYF
.	TRBD1	TRBV5-1	TRBJ2-5	TGCGCCAGCAGCTTGGGCTGGACAGGGCCACTGGAGACCCAGTACTTC	CASSLGWTGPLETQYF